This TCR beta chain is from a study of T-cell reconstitution after alpha-beta-depleted transplantation in children. The CDR3 runs 14 residues. The V gene's germline CDR1 is SGHRS and CDR2 YFSETQ. V trimming: 2 bases; J trimming: 3 bases; junction bases outside the gene matches: 4. The library targeted TCRbeta and was prepared with unique molecular identifiers. TCRdb reanalysed the PCR reads using MiXCR and keeps one entry per CDR3 protein. The data show around 340,000 distinct CDR3 sequences, with 13% seen just once and 4.3% held by the top ten. This clonotype was seen repeatedly, ten times or more. The chain joins TRBV5-1 to TRBJ2-5; 7 nucleotides align to TRBD1. This receptor was obtained from a human donor who donated a stem cell graft to a child with Fanconi anemia. Sequencing used PBMCs, obtained from the stem cell graft. The CDR3 loop is CASSFPDREETQYF. CDR3 nucleotide sequence: TGCGCCAGCAGCTTTCCTGACAGGGAAGAGACCCAGTACTTC.